This T cell receptor beta chain emerged from a study of cytomegalovirus exposure and HLA in healthy donors. PCR employed 60 Vbeta and 13 Jbeta primers. Produced via immunoSEQ multiplex PCR; TCRdb's table is partial and in-frame only. The table counts 150,000 or so clones; around 2.2% lies in the top ten. Trimming cost V 5 bases and J 4 bases; bases outside gene matches: 14. The V gene's germline CDR1 is LNHDA and CDR2 SQIVND (reference sequence). This CDR3 is built from 17 residues. V gene TRBV19 combines with J gene TRBJ1-5; 7 nucleotides match TRBD1. This clonotype was obtained from a woman aged 18-29 years in good health and CMV-seronegative. Sample: PBMCs. The CDR3 loop reads CASSLPRQGPNNQPQHF. The CDR3 nucleotides read TGTGCCAGTAGTTTACCCAGACAGGGCCCAAATAATCAGCCCCAGCATTTT.